The clone carrying this T cell receptor (beta chain) showed up just a few times. The sample is drawn from a study of T-cell memory formation after mild COVID-19. Germline assignment: CDR1 SEHNR and CDR2 FQNEAQ (reference sequence). CDR3 length: 12 residues. Trimming took off 5 bases at V and 4 bases at J, with 7 bases between the two ends. With constant-segment primers, 5'RACE yielded cDNA libraries of TCR alpha and TCR beta that carried sample barcodes and UMIs. TCRdb itself ran the 5' RACE reads through MiXCR, one entry per CDR3 protein. This table holds a few hundred thousand distinct CDR3 sequences, roughly 21% found once.

The sample consisted of PBMCs or a T cell subset sorted from them (not recorded which). This sequence was found in an adult woman who had mild COVID-19 (a few samples of this study predate the infection). Cell type and time point are not known. The V call is TRBV7-9, the J call TRBJ2-3; D ambiguous. For the CDR3, the DNA is TGTGCCAGCAGCGTCCGGGCAGATACGCAGTATTTT. This codes for CASSVRADTQYF.